The source of this T cell receptor beta chain is a study of beta chain features in type 1 diabetes. General study points: Type 1 diabetes patients showed a moderate but significant shortening of TCRB CDR3s in all four CD4+ subsets.

Expressed TCRB transcripts were sequenced because the isolated RNA had all been reverse transcribed beforehand. Sequenced by immunoSEQ multiplex PCR; TCRdb stores in-frame clones only, minus some. The data hold hundreds of thousands of clones, with more than 12% observed a single time. Germline CDR1 and CDR2: SGHDT and YYEEEE. V was clipped by 4 bases and J by 5 bases, with 15 bases between them. There are 14 residues in the CDR3. Notes on this clone: Its antigen is not known.

The sample taken for sequencing was naive CD4+ T cells from blood. The receptor was derived from a young man with type 1 diabetes. The V call is TRBV5-6, the J call TRBJ2-5; D tentatively reads TRBD1 or TRBD2 (5 bases each). The CDR3 spells CASSPRGVGETQYF. The CDR3 DNA is TGTGCCAGCAGCCCGAGGGGAGTCGGGGAGACCCAGTACTTC.